Below, one T cell receptor (beta chain) is given with its context. These data are taken from a study of tumor T cells in aggressive B-cell lymphoma. The assay was immunoSEQ multiplex PCR, and TCRdb's table has in-frame clones only and misses some. Of 3,400 or so clones listed, about 94% are singletons. This CDR3 has 15 amino acids. V lost 8 bases, J lost 0 bases, and 14 bases lay in between. Germline CDR1 reads SEHNR; CDR2 reads FQNEAQ (reference sequence). The receptor was derived from an adult with diffuse large B cell lymphoma. The specimen was tumor tissue. V usage is TRBV7-9 and J usage is TRBJ2-1; D is unresolved. The DNA of the CDR3 is TGTGCCAGCGCCGGTGGCAGCGACTCCTACAATGAGCAGTTCTTC. As protein: CASAGGSDSYNEQFF.